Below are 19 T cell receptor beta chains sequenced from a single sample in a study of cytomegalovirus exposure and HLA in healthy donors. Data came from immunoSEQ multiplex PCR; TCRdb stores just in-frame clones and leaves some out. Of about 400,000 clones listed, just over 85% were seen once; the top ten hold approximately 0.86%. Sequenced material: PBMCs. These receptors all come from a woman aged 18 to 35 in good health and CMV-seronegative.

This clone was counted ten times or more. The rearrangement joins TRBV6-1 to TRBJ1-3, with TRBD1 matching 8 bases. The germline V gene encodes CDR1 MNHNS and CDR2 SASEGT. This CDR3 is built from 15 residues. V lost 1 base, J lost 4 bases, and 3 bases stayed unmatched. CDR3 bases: TGTGCCAGCAGTGAAGAGGGGACAGGCGGAAACACCATATATTTT. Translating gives CASSEEGTGGNTIYF.

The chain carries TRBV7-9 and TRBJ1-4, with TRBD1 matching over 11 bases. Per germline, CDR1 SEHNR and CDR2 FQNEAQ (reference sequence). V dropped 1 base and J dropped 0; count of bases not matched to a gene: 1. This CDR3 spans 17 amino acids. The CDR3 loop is CASSLGGQGATNEKLFF. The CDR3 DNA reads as TGTGCCAGCAGCTTAGGGGGACAGGGGGCAACTAATGAAAAACTGTTTTTT. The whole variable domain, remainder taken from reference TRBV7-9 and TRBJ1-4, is DTGVSQNPRHKITKRGQNVTFRCDPISEHNRLYWYRQTLGQGPEFLTYFQNEAQLEKSRLLSDRFSAERPKGSFSTLEIQRTEQGDSAMYLCASSLGGQGATNEKLFFGSGTQLSVL.

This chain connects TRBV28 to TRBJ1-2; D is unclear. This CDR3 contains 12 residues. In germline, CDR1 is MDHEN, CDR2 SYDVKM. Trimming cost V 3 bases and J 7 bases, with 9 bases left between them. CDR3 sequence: CASSFAGFGYTF. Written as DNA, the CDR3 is TGTGCCAGCAGTTTTGCGGGGTTTGGCTACACCTTC.

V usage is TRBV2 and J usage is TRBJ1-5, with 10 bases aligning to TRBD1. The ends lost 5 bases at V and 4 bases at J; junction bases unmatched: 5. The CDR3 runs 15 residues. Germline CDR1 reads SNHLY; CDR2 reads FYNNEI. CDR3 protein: CASSWDRGANQPQHF. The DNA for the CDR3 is TGTGCCAGCAGTTGGGACAGGGGAGCGAATCAGCCCCAGCATTTT.

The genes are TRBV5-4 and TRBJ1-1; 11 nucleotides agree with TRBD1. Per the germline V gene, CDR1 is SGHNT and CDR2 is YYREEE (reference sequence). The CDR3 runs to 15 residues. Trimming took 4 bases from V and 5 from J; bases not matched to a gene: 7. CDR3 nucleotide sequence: TGTGCCAGCAGCACCCCGGGACAGGGGGGTACTGAAGCTTTCTTT. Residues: CASSTPGQGGTEAFF.

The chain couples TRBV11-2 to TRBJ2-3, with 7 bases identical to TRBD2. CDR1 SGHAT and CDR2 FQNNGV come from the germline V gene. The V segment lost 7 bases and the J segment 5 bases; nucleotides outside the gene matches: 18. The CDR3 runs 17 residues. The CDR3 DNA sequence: TGTGCCAGCAATTCCCGGGACTACTCCCTCCATGTAGATACGCAGTATTTT. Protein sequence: CASNSRDYSLHVDTQYF.

CDR3 in amino acids: CASSQGPGSNTGELFF. The CDR3 DNA reads TGTGCCAGCAGCCAAGGGCCTGGCTCGAACACCGGGGAGCTGTTTTTT. This chain joins TRBV4-2 and TRBJ2-2; D remains unclear. Trimming pared 1 base from V and 0 bases from J, leaving 9 bases between. The CDR3 covers 16 residues. Germline V CDR1 and CDR2: LGHNA, YNFKEQ.

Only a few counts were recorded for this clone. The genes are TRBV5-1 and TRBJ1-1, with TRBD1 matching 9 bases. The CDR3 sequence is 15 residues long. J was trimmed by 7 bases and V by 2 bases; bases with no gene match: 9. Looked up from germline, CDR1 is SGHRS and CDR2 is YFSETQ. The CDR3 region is CASSLHYGQGHEAFF. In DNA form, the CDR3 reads TGCGCCAGCAGCTTACATTATGGACAGGGGCATGAAGCTTTCTTT.

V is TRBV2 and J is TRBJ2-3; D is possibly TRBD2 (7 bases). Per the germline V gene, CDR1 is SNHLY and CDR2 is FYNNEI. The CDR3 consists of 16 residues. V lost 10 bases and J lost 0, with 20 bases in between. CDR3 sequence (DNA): TGTGCCACCTGGGGGGGGCGACAGCAAAGCACAGATACGCAGTATTTT. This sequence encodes CATWGGRQQSTDTQYF.

CDR3 DNA: TGTGCCAGCAGCAGAGGTTTCGGTTCCGGGGCCAACGTCCTGACTTTC. Protein sequence: CASSRGFGSGANVLTF. J is TRBJ2-6 and V is TRBV11-3; D remains ambiguous. The germline V gene encodes CDR1 SGHNT and CDR2 YENEEA. The V end lost 5 bases, the J end lost 4 bases, and 15 bases lay between the germline ends. The CDR3 contains 16 residues.

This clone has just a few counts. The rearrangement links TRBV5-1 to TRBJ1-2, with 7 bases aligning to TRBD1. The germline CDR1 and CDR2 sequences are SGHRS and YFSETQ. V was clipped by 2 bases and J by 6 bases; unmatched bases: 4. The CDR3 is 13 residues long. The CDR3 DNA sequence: TGCGCCAGCAGCTTATCAACAGGGGATGGCTACACCTTC. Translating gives CASSLSTGDGYTF.

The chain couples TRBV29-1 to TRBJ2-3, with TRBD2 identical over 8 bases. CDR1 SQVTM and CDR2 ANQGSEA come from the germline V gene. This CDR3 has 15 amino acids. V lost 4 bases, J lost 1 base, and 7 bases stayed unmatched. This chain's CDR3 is CSVVKNGGGTDTQYF. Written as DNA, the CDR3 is TGCAGCGTTGTGAAGAACGGGGGGGGCACAGATACGCAGTATTTT.

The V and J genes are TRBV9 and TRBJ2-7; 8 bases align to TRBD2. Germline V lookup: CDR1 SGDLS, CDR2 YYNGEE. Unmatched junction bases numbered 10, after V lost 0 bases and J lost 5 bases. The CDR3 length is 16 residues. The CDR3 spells CASSVGGLGAYDEQYF. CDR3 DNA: TGTGCCAGCAGCGTAGGGGGACTAGGGGCATACGACGAGCAGTACTTC.

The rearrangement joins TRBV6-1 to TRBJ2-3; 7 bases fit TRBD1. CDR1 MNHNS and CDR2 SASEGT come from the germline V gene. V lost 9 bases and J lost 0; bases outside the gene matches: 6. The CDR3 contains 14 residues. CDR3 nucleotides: TGTGCCAGTTATTACAGGGGCAGCACAGATACGCAGTATTTT. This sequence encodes CASYYRGSTDTQYF.

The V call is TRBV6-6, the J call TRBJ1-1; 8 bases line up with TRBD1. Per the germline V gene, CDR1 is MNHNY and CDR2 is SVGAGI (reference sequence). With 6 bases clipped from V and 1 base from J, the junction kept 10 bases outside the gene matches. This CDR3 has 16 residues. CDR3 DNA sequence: TGTGCCAGCAGCAACCGGGACAGGTCGGGGAACACTGAAGCTTTCTTT. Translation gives CASSNRDRSGNTEAFF.

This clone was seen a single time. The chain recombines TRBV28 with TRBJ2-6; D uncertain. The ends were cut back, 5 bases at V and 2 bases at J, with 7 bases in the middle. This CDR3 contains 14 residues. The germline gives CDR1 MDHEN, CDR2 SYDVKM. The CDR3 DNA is TGTGCCAGCAGTCCCCCTGCTGGGGCCAACGTCCTGACTTTC. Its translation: CASSPPAGANVLTF.

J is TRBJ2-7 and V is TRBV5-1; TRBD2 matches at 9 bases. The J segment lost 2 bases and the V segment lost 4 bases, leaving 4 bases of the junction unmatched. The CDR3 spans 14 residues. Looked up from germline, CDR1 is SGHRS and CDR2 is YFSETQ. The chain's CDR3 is CASSTGLAAYEQYF. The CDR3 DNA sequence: TGCGCCAGCAGCACGGGACTAGCAGCCTACGAGCAGTACTTC.

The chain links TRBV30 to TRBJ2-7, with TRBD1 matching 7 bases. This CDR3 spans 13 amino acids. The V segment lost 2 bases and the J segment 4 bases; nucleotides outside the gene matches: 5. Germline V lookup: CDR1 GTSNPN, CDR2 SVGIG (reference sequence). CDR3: CAWSHRGLYEQYF. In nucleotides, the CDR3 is TGTGCCTGGAGTCACAGGGGTTTGTACGAGCAGTACTTC.

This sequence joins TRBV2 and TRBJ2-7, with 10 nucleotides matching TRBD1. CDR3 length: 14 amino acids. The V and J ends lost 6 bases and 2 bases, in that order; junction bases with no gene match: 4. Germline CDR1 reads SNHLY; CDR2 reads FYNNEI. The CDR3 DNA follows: TGTGCCAGCAGATCCGGGACAGGGGCCTACGAGCAGTACTTC. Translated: CASRSGTGAYEQYF.